A single T cell receptor (beta chain) is shown here with its context. The germline gives CDR1 SGHRS, CDR2 YFSETQ. Trimming stripped 0 bases from V and 6 bases from J, with 10 bases between. The CDR3 has 14 amino acids. The data belong to a study of T cell changes during pregnancy in multiple sclerosis. The method was immunoSEQ multiplex PCR; TCRdb's version includes in-frame clones alone and lacks a portion of them. The top ten hold around 0.58% of the sample, which has more than 40,000 clones, around 94% seen once. The chain uses TRBV5-1 and TRBJ2-1, with D possibly being TRBD1 (6 bases). Source: CD4+ T cells from peripheral blood mononuclear cells, taken in the second trimester of pregnancy. The source is a female donor with multiple sclerosis, enrolled in a pregnancy study. This CDR3 is CASSLEQGINEQFF. In DNA form, the CDR3 reads TGCGCCAGCAGCTTGGAACAGGGAATCAATGAGCAGTTCTTC.